Listed below are T cell receptor beta chains from one sample, sequenced in a study of CD8+ T cells in alopecia areata. Sequenced by immunoSEQ multiplex PCR; TCRdb stores in-frame clones only, minus some. The table shows 200,000 or so clones, with around 50% occurring only once. Sequencing was carried out using CD8+ T cells sorted from blood. Receptors were obtained from a human donor in good health. Both conserved end residues are part of each CDR3. D genes are given only for firm matches. Size is stated for part of the rows, as once, few or many counts, or as a class when the clone is expanded.

15	TRBD1	few	TRBV12-5	TRBJ1-2	TGTGCTAGTGGTGGTCCGGGACAGCAATTTTATGGCTACACCTTC	CASGGPGQQFYGYTF
12	.	few	TRBV29-1	TRBJ1-1	TGCAGCGTTGTCCGTAGAACCCTTGAAGCTTTCTTT	CSVVRRTLEAFF
17	TRBD2	.	TRBV29-1	TRBJ2-3	TGCAGCGTTGAAGATCCTACTCGCGGGGGGACCACAGATACGCAGTATTTT	CSVEDPTRGGTTDTQYF
17	TRBD2	few	TRBV7-9	TRBJ2-1	TGTGCCAGCAGCTTAGTCCTGGGGGGACTACAGTACAATGAGCAGTTCTTC	CASSLVLGGLQYNEQFF
14	.	few	TRBV28	TRBJ1-1	TGTGCCAGCAGTACATCAGGGGTTGGGTCTGAAGCTTTCTTT	CASSTSGVGSEAFF
18	TRBD1	.	TRBV5-1	TRBJ2-5	TGCGCCAGCAGCTTAGCCTACAATACGGACAGGGGAAAAGAGACCCAGTACTTC	CASSLAYNTDRGKETQYF
14	TRBD1	once	TRBV7-8	TRBJ2-7	TGTGCCAGCAGCTCCGGGACAGCCACCTACGAGCAGTACTTC	CASSSGTATYEQYF
16	TRBD2	few	TRBV19	TRBJ2-1	TGTGCCAGTAGTCCCTGGACTAGCGGGGGTAGAAATGAGCAGTTCTTC	CASSPWTSGGRNEQFF
12	.	.	TRBV30	TRBJ2-2	TGTGCCTGGAGCCCCTCCTCCGGGGAGCTGTTTTTT	CAWSPSSGELFF
16	.	.	TRBV6-1	TRBJ2-2	TGTGCCAGCAGTGATAGTGGTCACACCCTAACCGGGGAGCTGTTTTTT	CASSDSGHTLTGELFF
17	TRBD1	.	TRBV13	TRBJ1-1	TGTGCCAGCAGCCACCTCCCCGGGACAGGGAGGGACACTGAAGCTTTCTTT	CASSHLPGTGRDTEAFF
16	.	.	TRBV2	TRBJ1-1	TGTGCCAGCAGTTCTTCACGGGGCGTCCTATACACTGAAGCTTTCTTT	CASSSSRGVLYTEAFF
14	.	once	TRBV4-1	TRBJ2-7	TGCGCCAGCAGCCAACGGGACATATCCTACGAGCAGTACTTC	CASSQRDISYEQYF
13	.	.	TRBV9	TRBJ1-1	TGTGCCAGCAGCGTAGGAGACAGGTTTGAAGCTTTCTTT	CASSVGDRFEAFF
14	.	.	TRBV2	TRBJ2-7	TGTGCCAGCAGTGAAGGGGTTAGCGGAGACGAGCAGTACTTC	CASSEGVSGDEQYF
14	.	.	TRBV30	TRBJ2-7	TGTGCCTGGAGTGTGGGTGCCGGCGTGTGGGAGCAGTACTTC	CAWSVGAGVWEQYF
16	.	.	TRBV5-1	TRBJ1-4	TGCGCCAGCAGCTCTGAAGGCCAGGGAAATAGGGAAAAACTGTTTTTT	CASSSEGQGNREKLFF
14	.	.	TRBV29-1	TRBJ1-5	TGCAGCGTTGAAGGCCTGGAGGGGTATCAGCCCCAGCATTTT	CSVEGLEGYQPQHF
16	TRBD1	once	TRBV7-8	TRBJ1-1	TGTGCCAGCAGCCAACGGACAGGGTCATTGAACACTGAAGCTTTCTTT	CASSQRTGSLNTEAFF
15	TRBD1	.	TRBV7-9	TRBJ1-1	TGTGCCAGCAGCAGTGCAGGGGGACGGAACACTGAAGCTTTCTTT	CASSSAGGRNTEAFF
15	.	few	TRBV7-9	TRBJ1-2	TGTGCCAGCAGCCCCCCGGAGTTTGCTAACTATGGCTACACCTTC	CASSPPEFANYGYTF
13	.	.	TRBV7-8	TRBJ2-6	TGTGCCAGCTCCCCATCTGGGGCCAACGTCCTGACTTTC	CASSPSGANVLTF
14	TRBD1	.	TRBV29-1	TRBJ2-7	TGCAGCGTTGATGGCGTAGGGGGCCGCTACGAGCAGTACTTC	CSVDGVGGRYEQYF
12	.	.	TRBV11-2	TRBJ2-7	TGTGCCAGCAGCCCGCGAGTCTACGAGCAGTACTTC	CASSPRVYEQYF
15	TRBD1	.	TRBV5-1	TRBJ1-3	TGCGCCAGCAGCCAAGGACAGGGCTCTGGAAACACCATATATTTT	CASSQGQGSGNTIYF
13	TRBD1	once	TRBV30	TRBJ1-2	TGTGCCTGTCCCGGACAGGCGAACTATGGCTACACCTTC	CACPGQANYGYTF
12	.	few	TRBV5-1	TRBJ1-1	TGCGCCAGCAGCTTGGAAGGGACTGAAGCTTTCTTT	CASSLEGTEAFF
13	.	few	TRBV14	TRBJ2-1	TGTGCCAGCAGCCAAGTTCAGGGAAATGAGCAGTTCTTC	CASSQVQGNEQFF
13	.	.	TRBV29-1	TRBJ1-4	TGCAGCGGGCCGGGACGGACTAATGAAAAACTGTTTTTT	CSGPGRTNEKLFF
15	.	.	TRBV7-2	TRBJ2-2	TGTGCCAGCAGCTCCCGGGGGAAGTACACCGGGGAGCTGTTTTTT	CASSSRGKYTGELFF
17	.	.	TRBV4-1	TRBJ1-2	TGCGCCAGCAGCCAAGATGTCAGGGGAGGGGGGAACTTTGGCTACACCTTC	CASSQDVRGGGNFGYTF
12	TRBD1	.	TRBV11-2	TRBJ2-1	TGTGCCAGCAGCTTAGGACAGGGAAAGCAGTTCTTC	CASSLGQGKQFF
14	.	once	TRBV4-1	TRBJ2-7	TGCGCCAGCAGCCCCTTGGGGGTTCGCTACGAGCAGTACTTC	CASSPLGVRYEQYF
16	.	.	TRBV7-8	TRBJ2-3	TGTGCCAGCAGCTTCAGGCACTCGGAGGGCACAGATACGCAGTATTTT	CASSFRHSEGTDTQYF
14	.	few	TRBV4-1	TRBJ2-7	TGCGCCAGCAGCCCAGGGGGGTCCCCCTACGAGCAGTACTTC	CASSPGGSPYEQYF
12	.	few	TRBV7-9	TRBJ2-7	TGTGCCAGCAGCTTAGTCCCCTACGAGCAGTACTTC	CASSLVPYEQYF